Each of the 12 T cell receptor beta chains below was sequenced from the same sample in a study of Graves' ophthalmopathy and Graves' hyperthyroidism. The authors amplified TCR beta CDR3 regions, and they did so from RNA transcripts for repertoire sequencing. HTBI-primed first-round RT-PCR preceded second-round multiplex PCR. TCRdb ran MiXCR on the multiplex PCR reads and lists one entry per CDR3 protein. Of some 410,000 distinct CDR3 sequences in the sample, around 21% were seen once. The source material was peripheral blood. These receptors were collected from a woman aged 18 to 35 with stable Graves' hyperthyroidism.

This sequence joins TRBV12-3 or TRBV12-4 and TRBJ1-5; D remains ambiguous. This CDR3 region has 13 residues. Deletions cut 7 bases from V and 6 bases from J, with 13 bases between. CDR3 region: CASTYGRGQPQHF. As DNA, the CDR3 is TGTGCCAGCACCTATGGTCGGGGTCAGCCCCAGCATTTT.

This clonotype has just a few counts. The J gene is TRBJ1-6, the V gene TRBV27; TRBD1 matches 12 bases. This CDR3 region has 15 residues. CDR1 MNHEY and CDR2 SMNVEV come from the germline V gene (reference sequence). V shed 3 bases and J 7 bases; nucleotides not matched to a gene: 1. CDR3 nucleotides: TGTGCCAGCAGTTTCGGGACAGGGGGCAATTCACCCCTCCACTTT. Amino acids: CASSFGTGGNSPLHF.

The table lists this clonotype with many counts. The V call is TRBV28, the J call TRBJ2-6, with D perhaps matching TRBD1 (6 bases). CDR1 is MDHEN and CDR2 is SYDVKM in the germline V gene. Deletions cut 5 bases from V and 1 base from J, with 15 bases between. The CDR3 has 17 amino acids. The CDR3 reads CASSRGQRASGANVLTF. In nucleotides, the CDR3 is TGTGCCAGCAGTCGTGGACAGAGAGCTTCTGGGGCCAACGTCCTGACTTTC.

At least ten counts were recorded for this clonotype. The V gene is TRBV6-4, the J gene TRBJ2-5, with TRBD2 matching over 9 bases. The CDR3 contains 15 residues. CDR1 and CDR2 from the germline V gene are MRHNA and SNTAGT. V lost 4 bases to trimming and J lost 4 bases; unmatched junction nucleotides: 7. CDR3 DNA sequence: TGTGCCAGCAGTGCTAGTGCGGGAGGGGGAGAGACCCAGTACTTC. Its translation is CASSASAGGGETQYF.

This clonotype has a count of ten or more. J is TRBJ1-2 and V is TRBV6-1, with D possibly being TRBD1 (6 bases). V was trimmed by 7 bases and J by 8 bases, leaving 14 bases between them. Germline V gene data show CDR1 as MNHNS and CDR2 as SASEGT. The CDR3 has 12 amino acids. For the CDR3, the DNA is TGTGCCAGCACAAGGGGGGAAGGAGGCTACACCTTC. Amino acid sequence: CASTRGEGGYTF.

This clonotype came up many times. The rearrangement uses TRBV14 and TRBJ2-5; 12 nucleotides align to TRBD2. The J segment lost 5 bases and the V segment lost 5 bases, leaving 12 bases of the junction unmatched. The CDR3 length is 17 residues. CDR1 and CDR2 from the germline V gene are SGHDN and FVKESK. CDR3 sequence: CASSEGRLAGVYETQYF. DNA for the CDR3: TGTGCCAGCAGCGAGGGGAGACTAGCGGGAGTATATGAGACCCAGTACTTC.

This clonotype appeared many times. V usage is TRBV7-8 and J usage is TRBJ2-2, with D perhaps TRBD2 (6 bases). The V gene's germline CDR1 is SGHVS and CDR2 FQNEAQ. V dropped 5 bases and J dropped 5 bases, with 18 bases sitting between them. The CDR3 length is 16 residues. DNA of the CDR3: TGTGCCAGCAGCCATGGGCGGGGCGTAGGAACCGGGGAGCTGTTTTTT. Protein sequence: CASSHGRGVGTGELFF.

This clonotype was observed at least ten times. CDR3 loop: CASNSGTGPYGYTF. Here the CDR3 DNA reads TGTGCCAGTAACTCCGGGACAGGCCCCTATGGCTACACCTTC. The V gene is TRBV19, the J gene TRBJ1-2; TRBD1 aligns across 8 bases. Trimming at V came to 7 bases and at J to 4 bases, leaving 8 bases not matched to a gene. Germline-derived CDR1 and CDR2 are LNHDA and SQIVND (reference sequence). This CDR3 is 14 amino acids long.

The rearrangement joins TRBV28 to TRBJ2-7, with D unresolved. Germline loops: CDR1 MDHEN, CDR2 SYDVKM. This CDR3 region has 13 residues. The V and J ends lost 2 bases and 7 bases respectively, with 12 bases between them. This CDR3 is CASSLRVNSEQYF. The DNA for the CDR3 is TGTGCCAGCAGTTTAAGGGTCAACTCGGAGCAGTACTTC. The full variable domain, with the rest looked up from reference TRBV28 and TRBJ2-7, is DVKVTQSSRYLVKRTGEKVFLECVQDMDHENMFWYRQDPGLGLRLIYFSYDVKMKEKGDIPEGYSVSREKKERFSLILESASTNQTSMYLCASSLRVNSEQYFGPGTRLTVT.

J is TRBJ2-7 and V is TRBV11-1; D possibly corresponds to TRBD1 (6 bases). V dropped 5 bases and J dropped 6 bases, with 17 bases sitting between them. The germline V gene encodes CDR1 SGHAT and CDR2 FQDESV (reference sequence). The CDR3 runs to 14 residues. The CDR3 region has the DNA TGTGCCAGCAGCACCTCCAGGGGAGCTGGCGAGCAGTACTTC. Protein sequence: CASSTSRGAGEQYF.

This clonotype was counted many times. V is TRBV30 and J is TRBJ1-1; D perhaps matches TRBD1 (6 bases). CDR1 is GTSNPN, CDR2 SVGIG, per germline (reference sequence). This CDR3 has 13 residues. Trimming removed 2 bases from V and 4 bases from J, with 11 bases in between. Here the CDR3 reads CAWSLGGSTEAFF. In DNA, the CDR3 is TGTGCCTGGAGTCTAGGGGGGAGCACTGAAGCTTTCTTT.

This clonotype was counted many times. The V call is TRBV27, the J call TRBJ1-2, with 9 bases fitting TRBD1. The length of the CDR3 is 13 residues. The trim removed 6 bases at V and 8 bases at J, leaving 7 bases unmatched. Germline V CDR1 and CDR2: MNHEY, SMNVEV (reference sequence). The CDR3 loop is CASRKQGAGGYTF. In nucleotides, the CDR3 is TGTGCCAGCAGGAAACAGGGGGCTGGAGGCTACACCTTC.